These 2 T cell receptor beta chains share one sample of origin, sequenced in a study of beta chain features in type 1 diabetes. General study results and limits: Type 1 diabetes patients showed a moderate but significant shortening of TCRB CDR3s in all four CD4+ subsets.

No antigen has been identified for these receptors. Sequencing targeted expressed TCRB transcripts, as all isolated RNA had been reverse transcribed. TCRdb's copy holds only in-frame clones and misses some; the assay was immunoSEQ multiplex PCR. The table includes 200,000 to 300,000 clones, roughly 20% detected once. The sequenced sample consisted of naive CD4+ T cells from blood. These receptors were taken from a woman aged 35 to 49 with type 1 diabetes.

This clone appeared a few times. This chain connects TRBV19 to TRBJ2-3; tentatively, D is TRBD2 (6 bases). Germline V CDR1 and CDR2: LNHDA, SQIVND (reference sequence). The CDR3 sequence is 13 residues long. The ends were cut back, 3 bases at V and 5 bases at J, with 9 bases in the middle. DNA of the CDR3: TGTGCCAGTAGTATTAGGAGGGAAGATACGCAGTATTTT. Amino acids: CASSIRREDTQYF.

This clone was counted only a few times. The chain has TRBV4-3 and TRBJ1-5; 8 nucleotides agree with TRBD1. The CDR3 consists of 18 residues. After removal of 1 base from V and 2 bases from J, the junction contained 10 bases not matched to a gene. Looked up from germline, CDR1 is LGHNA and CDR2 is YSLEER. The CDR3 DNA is TGCGCCAGCAGCCAAGCTGGACAGGGAGTTTGCGGCAATCAGCCCCAGCATTTT. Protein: CASSQAGQGVCGNQPQHF.